This TCR beta chain originates from a study of T cells in localized non-small cell lung cancer. Study results and caveats: Sequencing covered just one tumor region, so heterogeneity cannot be ruled out.

Germline CDR1 reads MNHEY; CDR2 reads SVGAGI. Between the trimmed V and J ends, which lost 4 bases and 6 bases, there was a span of 7 bases. This CDR3 is 11 amino acids long. Libraries were prepared by immunoSEQ multiplex PCR; TCRdb keeps only in-frame clonotypes and omits some of them. The profile shows 4,500 to 5,500 clones, 85% to 95% of them singletons. With respect to this clone: Its target is unknown.

This sample comprised peripheral blood, obtained before any cancer treatment. This clonotype originated in a woman between 35 and 70 years old with stage I lung adenocarcinoma. V usage is TRBV6-5 and J usage is TRBJ2-7; D gene unclear. CDR3 loop: CASSFAGEQYF. CDR3 sequence (DNA): TGTGCCAGCAGTTTTGCTGGCGAGCAGTACTTC.